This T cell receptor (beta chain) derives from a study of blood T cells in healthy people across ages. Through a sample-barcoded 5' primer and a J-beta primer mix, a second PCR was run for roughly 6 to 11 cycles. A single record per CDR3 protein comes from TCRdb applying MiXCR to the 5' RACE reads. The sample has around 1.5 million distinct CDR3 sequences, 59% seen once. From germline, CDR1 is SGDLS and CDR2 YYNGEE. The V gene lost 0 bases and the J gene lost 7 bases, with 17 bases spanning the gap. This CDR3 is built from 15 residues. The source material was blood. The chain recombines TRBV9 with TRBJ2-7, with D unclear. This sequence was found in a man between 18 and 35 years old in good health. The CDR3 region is CASSVAVGSGNEQYF. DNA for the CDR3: TGTGCCAGCAGCGTAGCGGTTGGGTCCGGCAATGAGCAGTACTTC.